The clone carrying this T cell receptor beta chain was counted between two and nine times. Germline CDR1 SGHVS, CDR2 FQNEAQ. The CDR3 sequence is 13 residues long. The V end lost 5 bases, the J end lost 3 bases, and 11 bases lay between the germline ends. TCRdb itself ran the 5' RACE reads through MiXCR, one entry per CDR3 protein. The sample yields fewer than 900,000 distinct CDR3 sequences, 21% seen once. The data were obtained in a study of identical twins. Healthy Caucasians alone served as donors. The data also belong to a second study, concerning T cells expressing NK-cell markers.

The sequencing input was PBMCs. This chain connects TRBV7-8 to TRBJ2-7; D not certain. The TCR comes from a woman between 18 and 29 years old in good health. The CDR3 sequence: CASSRDIHYEQYF. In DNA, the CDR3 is TGTGCCAGCAGCCGCGACATACACTACGAGCAGTACTTC.